These 32 T cell receptor beta chains were all obtained from the same sample, sequenced in a study of CD8+CD57+ T cells in acquired aplastic anemia. TCR beta VDJ and CDR3 were profiled, and genomic DNA was the template. Via MiXCR, TCRdb re-called the reads, giving one row per CDR3 protein. This sample yields approximately 250,000 distinct CDR3 sequences, of which less than 85% are seen a single time; approximately 40% belongs to the top ten. CD8+CD57+ cell expansion, shown by flow cytometry, had occurred in the patients selected for sequencing. The sequenced material came from sorted CD4+, CD8+, or CD8+CD57+ T cells (not recorded which) from PBMCs. The receptors were sampled from a human donor with aplastic anemia.

The J gene is TRBJ2-1, the V gene TRBV5-6; D is possibly TRBD2 (5 bases). The germline gives CDR1 SGHDT, CDR2 YYEEEE. The V end was cut by 1 base, the J end by 6 bases, with 14 bases between. This CDR3 has 15 amino acids. CDR3 DNA: TGTGCCAGCAGCTTGAAGAGGGCTTCTTCCAATGAGCAGTTCTTC. This gives the protein CASSLKRASSNEQFF.

This clonotype is a singleton in its sample. The junction and the germline gene differ at one end; a read error may be behind it. V gene TRBV29-1 combines with J gene TRBJ2-1, with 11 nucleotides matching TRBD2. This CDR3 spans 13 amino acids. Germline CDR1 SQVTM, CDR2 ANQGSEA. CDR3: CSVETSGNKERFF. The CDR3 DNA is TGCAGCGTTGAGACTAGCGGGAACAAGGAGCGGTTCTTC.

On this clonotype: In this CDR3 the conserved last residue, phenylalanine or tryptophan, is missing, so a read error is likely. The DNA is left out, because the CDR3 cannot be placed on it with certainty; the CDR3 is given as TCRdb lists it. The rearrangement uses TRBV9 and TRBJ2-3; TRBD1, the table's D call, lacks a check against the DNA. From germline, CDR1 is SGDLS and CDR2 YYNGEE. The CDR3 length equals 13 residues, ends included. The chain's CDR3 is CATSGEAGDTGEL.

Concerning this clonotype itself: A single base separates this from a much larger clone, so it may be a read error. The rearrangement uses TRBV19 and TRBJ2-1, with TRBD2 matching over 8 bases. The trim removed 5 bases at V and 8 bases at J, leaving 14 bases unmatched. Germline CDR1 is LNHDA and CDR2 is SQIVND (reference sequence). The CDR3 covers 16 residues. The CDR3 DNA sequence: TGTGCCAGTAGTTTTCAAAGTGGCGGGGGGAGCGATGAGCAGTTCTTC. It encodes CASSFQSGGGSDEQFF.

Turning to this clonotype: A junction boundary mismatches the germline segment, possibly from a read error. The chain links TRBV7-9 to TRBJ1-1, with D hard to call. In germline, CDR1 is SEHNR, CDR2 FQNEAQ (reference sequence). The CDR3 covers 14 residues. The CDR3 is CATSMESVNTEAFF. CDR3 sequence (DNA): TGTGCCACCAGCATGGAAAGCGTAAACACTGAAGCTTTCTTT.

This chain uses TRBV9 with TRBJ2-7; D call uncertain. Germline V gives CDR1 SGDLS, CDR2 YYNGEE. The V gene lost 4 bases and the J gene lost 9 bases, with 23 bases spanning the gap. The CDR3 totals 15 residues. CDR3 protein: CASSPTPRALYAQYV. The CDR3 nucleotides are TGTGCCAGCAGCCCAACCCCTAGGGCGCTATATGCGCAGTACGTC.

The chain joins TRBV2 to TRBJ1-5; a weak D match, TRBD1 (5 bases). The CDR3 runs to 16 residues. Germline lookup yields CDR1 SNHLY and CDR2 FYNNEI. Between the trimmed V and J ends, which lost 1 base and 15 bases, there was a span of 25 bases. CDR3 sequence: CASSEVGTISKQLGHF. The CDR3 DNA follows: TGTGCCAGCAGTGAAGTCGGGACGATTAGCAAGCAGCTTGGGCATTTT. The entire variable domain, with the rest obtained from reference TRBV2 and TRBJ1-5, is as follows: EPEVTQTPSHQVTQMGQEVILRCVPISNHLYFYWYRQILGQKVEFLVSFYNNEISEKSEIFDDQFSVERPDGSNFTLKIRSTKLEDSAMYFCASSEVGTISKQLGHFGDGTRLSIL.

Only one count was recorded for this clonotype. Here the CDR3 reads CSAKTGPYEQYF. The CDR3 DNA follows: TGCAGTGCTAAGACTGGCCCCTACGAGCAGTACTTC. The J gene is TRBJ2-7, the V gene TRBV20-1, with D hard to call. Germline V CDR1 and CDR2: DFQATT, SNEGSKA (reference sequence). There are 12 residues in the CDR3. V lost 4 bases, J lost 2 bases, and 9 bases lay in between.

Notes on this clonotype: In this CDR3 the conserved last residue, phenylalanine or tryptophan, is missing, so a read error is likely. It is unclear where the CDR3 begins or ends on the DNA, so no DNA is shown, and the CDR3 is as TCRdb lists it. This chain uses TRBV9 with TRBJ2-3. Per germline, CDR1 SGDLS and CDR2 YYNGEE. Including both end residues, the CDR3 is 13 amino acids long. This CDR3 is CASSVGSAAKYFG.

Note on this clonotype: The junction shows a germline mismatch at one end, possibly a read error. The chain employs TRBV9 and TRBJ2-3, with 9 bases aligning to TRBD1. The CDR3 loop spans 14 amino acids. Looked up from germline, CDR1 is SGDLS and CDR2 is YYNGEE. CDR3 loop: CASSVTGGNSPLHF. The CDR3 nucleotides read TGTGCCAGCAGCGTAACAGGGGGCAATTCACCCCTCCATTTT.

Here the CDR3 reads CASSFAQSETPLSYEQYV. DNA for the CDR3: TGTGCCAGCAGCTTTGCCCAAAGCGAGACACCCCTTTCCTACGAGCAGTACGTC. V is TRBV9 and J is TRBJ2-7, with D unresolved. CDR1 and CDR2 (germline): SGDLS, YYNGEE. The ends were cut back, 4 bases at V and 1 base at J, with 24 bases in the middle. CDR3 length equals 18 residues.

This clonotype was found a few times. The V call is TRBV2, the J call TRBJ1-3; D might be TRBD1 (5 bases). Germline values: CDR1 SNHLY, CDR2 FYNNEI. The CDR3 contains 15 residues. V shed 8 bases and J shed 7 bases, with 21 bases lying between them. The CDR3 region is CASGGTPVVLNTIYF. DNA for the CDR3: TGTGCCAGCGGAGGGACTCCCGTCGTCTTGAACACCATATATTTT.

The V call is TRBV9, the J call TRBJ2-1; no definite D call. This CDR3 comprises 15 residues. Germline values: CDR1 SGDLS, CDR2 YYNGEE. V was pared by 8 bases and J by 1 base, with 16 bases between. The CDR3 loop reads CASSIGNSSYNEQFF. The DNA of the CDR3 is TGTGCCAGTAGCATAGGGAACAGTTCCTACAATGAGCAGTTCTTC. The full variable domain, rest sourced from reference TRBV9 and TRBJ2-1, is DSGVTQTPKHLITATGQRVTLRCSPRSGDLSVYWYQQSLDQGLQFLIQYYNGEERAKGNILERFSAQQFPDLHSELNLSSLELGDSALYFCASSIGNSSYNEQFFGPGTRLTVL.

In nucleotides, the CDR3 is TGTGCCAGCAGCGTACGACAGGAGGAAAACGGGGGCTACACCTTC. It translates to CASSVRQEENGGYTF. The V and J genes are TRBV9 and TRBJ1-2; maybe TRBD1 (6 bases). Germline lookup yields CDR1 SGDLS and CDR2 YYNGEE. Trimming took 1 base from V and 8 from J, leaving 18 bases between them. There are 15 residues in the CDR3.

The chain uses TRBV11-3 and TRBJ2-7, with 7 bases aligning to TRBD1. Germline CDR1 reads SGHNT; CDR2 reads YENEEA. The V gene end was trimmed by 3 bases and the J gene end by 8 bases; junction bases not matched to a gene: 7. The CDR3 is 13 amino acids. CDR3 bases: TGTGCCAGCAGCTTTGAAGGGACAGAGCAGCAGTACGTC. It yields the protein CASSFEGTEQQYV.

The chain employs TRBV11-3 and TRBJ2-2; a weak D match, TRBD1 (6 bases). CDR1 is SGHNT, CDR2 YENEEA, per germline. CDR3 length: 11 residues. V was pared by 5 bases and J by 13 bases, with 11 bases between. CDR3 loop: CASSKETGLFF. The CDR3 DNA reads as TGTGCCAGCAGCAAAGAGACAGGGCTGTTTTTT.

Note on this clonotype: Given the absence of the conserved phenylalanine or tryptophan at the CDR3 end, a read error is likely. The DNA is left out, because the CDR3 cannot be placed on it with certainty; the CDR3 is given as TCRdb lists it. The CDR3 sequence: CASSYGPAGTALS. This chain connects TRBV7-8 to TRBJ2-3; TRBD1 was called by the table and not checked on the DNA. The CDR3 spans 13 amino acids, including both terminal residues. Per germline, CDR1 SGHVS and CDR2 FQNEAQ.

The CDR3 coding sequence is TGTGCCAGCAGCGCAGGGGAAGATACGCAGTATTATGGCTACACCTTC. Protein sequence: CASSAGEDTQYYGYTF. This sequence joins TRBV9 and TRBJ1-2; TRBD1 might be the D (6 bases). Germline V CDR1 and CDR2: SGDLS, YYNGEE. The CDR3 spans 16 residues. The V gene lost 3 bases and the J gene lost 5 bases, with 20 bases spanning the gap.

This clonotype is a singleton in its sample. The chain recombines TRBV19 with TRBJ2-7; a possible D gene is TRBD2 (5 bases). Per the germline V gene, CDR1 is LNHDA and CDR2 is SQIVND (reference sequence). The CDR3 consists of 15 residues. With 3 bases removed from V and 7 bases from J, the gap between germline ends came to 19 bases. CDR3 sequence reads: CASSIMRGGGNEQYF. CDR3 nucleotides: TGTGCCAGTAGTATTATGCGCGGAGGCGGAAATGAGCAGTACTTC.

This chain links TRBV7-9 with TRBJ2-7; 7 positions match TRBD2. This CDR3 is built from 18 residues. Germline CDR1 is SEHNR and CDR2 is FQNEAQ (reference sequence). V lost 1 base to trimming and J lost 1 base; unmatched junction nucleotides: 13. CDR3 nucleotide sequence: TGTGCCAGCAGCTTAGTACCCGGGGGGATAGCCCTTTCCTACGAGCAGTACGTC. Translating gives CASSLVPGGIALSYEQYV.

A remark on this clonotype: The conserved phenylalanine or tryptophan is not found at the CDR3 terminus, so this likely reflects a read error. It is unclear where the CDR3 begins or ends on the DNA, so no DNA is shown, and the CDR3 is as TCRdb lists it. The genes are TRBV7-2 and TRBJ2-7; the table assigns TRBD2, which was not confirmed against the DNA. The germline V gene encodes CDR1 SGHTA and CDR2 FQGNSA. The CDR3 is made up of 12 amino acids, end residues included. This CDR3 is CASSLAGGPHKL.

In regard to this clonotype: Because the CDR3 is missing its conserved closing phenylalanine or tryptophan, this is likely a read error. The limits of the CDR3 on the DNA are not certain, so only TCRdb's listed CDR3 is given. The chain links TRBV7-9 to TRBJ2-3; the table's D call, TRBD1, was not checked against the DNA. The CDR3 length is 13 residues, termini included. Germline V CDR1 and CDR2: SEHNR, FQNEAQ (reference sequence). The CDR3 here is CASSLAGTDGANV.

The gene calls are TRBV6-1 and TRBJ1-2, with TRBD1 identical over 7 bases. Germline V gives CDR1 MNHNS, CDR2 SASEGT. There are 14 residues in the CDR3. The ends lost 6 bases at V and 0 bases at J; junction bases unmatched: 4. The CDR3: CASSQGVTNYGYTF. The CDR3 DNA reads as TGTGCCAGCAGCCAGGGGGTTACTAACTATGGCTACACCTTC.

Regarding this clonotype: A read error may explain this, as a much larger clone is one base away. It is unclear where the CDR3 begins or ends on the DNA, so no DNA is shown, and the CDR3 is as TCRdb lists it. This sequence joins TRBV9 and TRBJ1-2. The CDR3 spans 16 amino acids, including both terminal residues. Germline V gene data show CDR1 as SGDLS and CDR2 as YYNGEE. The CDR3 region is CASGVAGNMQYFGYTF.

The rearrangement joins TRBV5-1 to TRBJ2-7; D may match TRBD1 or TRBD2 (6 bases each). This CDR3 region has 18 residues. Trimming pared 4 bases from V and 1 base from J, leaving 24 bases between. CDR1 is SGHRS, CDR2 YFSETQ, per germline. The CDR3 sequence: CASSLTGTEPALSYEQYV. CDR3 in DNA: TGCGCCAGCAGCCTTACAGGGACTGAGCCAGCCCTTTCCTACGAGCAGTACGTC.

This clonotype was detected only once. The missing conserved phenylalanine or tryptophan at the end of this CDR3 makes a read error likely. No DNA is shown, since the ends of the CDR3 on it are uncertain; the CDR3 is the one TCRdb lists. V and J are TRBV7-8 and TRBJ2-1; TRBD1 reflects the table's D call only, with no check against the DNA. The CDR3 spans 13 residues, counting both ends. CDR1 is SGHVS and CDR2 is FQNEAQ in the germline V gene. CDR3 loop: CASSFGGSRDTQY.

Notes on this clonotype: No DNA is shown, since the ends of the CDR3 on it are uncertain; the CDR3 is the one TCRdb lists. This chain uses TRBV15 with TRBJ2-7; TRBD1 was called by the table and not checked on the DNA. Germline V CDR1 and CDR2: LNHNV, YYDKDF (reference sequence). The CDR3 is made up of 18 amino acids, end residues included. Here the CDR3 reads CATSRGSDQEAQYFGPGV.

A note on this clonotype: Relative to the germline gene, one junction end is altered; a read error may explain this. The genes are TRBV9 and TRBJ2-5; perhaps D is TRBD1 or TRBD2 (6 bases each). The CDR3 sequence is 14 residues long. The germline gives CDR1 SGDLS, CDR2 YYNGEE. CDR3 in amino acids: CASSGGARQGGNNF. The CDR3 DNA follows: TGTGCCAGCAGCGGGGGGGCCCGCCAGGGAGGAAACAACTTC.

Points on this clonotype: One end of the junction fails to match germline, which may point to a read error. This chain connects TRBV2 to TRBJ1-1; weak D call: TRBD1 (6 bases). The CDR3 is made up of 15 amino acids. The germline gives CDR1 SNHLY, CDR2 FYNNEI. The CDR3 region is CASGDGGTDTPDFVF. The CDR3 nucleotides are TGTGCCAGCGGGGACGGGGGCACAGATACGCCGGATTTTGTCTTT. The full variable domain, with the rest looked up from reference TRBV2 and TRBJ1-1, is EPEVTQTPSHQVTQMGQEVILRCVPISNHLYFYWYRQILGQKVEFLVSFYNNEISEKSEIFDDQFSVERPDGSNFTLKIRSTKLEDSAMYFCASGDGGTDTPDFVFGQGTRLTVV.

J is TRBJ2-5 and V is TRBV7-2, with D perhaps TRBD2 (7 bases). The CDR3 contains 15 residues. V lost 0 bases to trimming and J lost 14 bases, with 22 bases between them. CDR1 and CDR2 (germline): SGHTA, FQGNSA. The CDR3 DNA is TGTGCCAGCAGCTTAGCAGGGGGGGCAGACTATACCTACTACTTC. This gives the protein CASSLAGGADYTYYF.

As regards this clonotype: One junction end does not reproduce the germline sequence, and a read error may be involved. The chain uses TRBV19 and TRBJ2-1; tentative D call: TRBD1 (6 bases). In germline, CDR1 is LNHDA, CDR2 SQIVND (reference sequence). This CDR3 is built from 16 residues. The CDR3 is CASSIGGGIPHYDHTF. In DNA, the CDR3 is TGTGCCAGTAGTATTGGGGGCGGAATCCCTCACTATGACCACACCTTC. Combining the CDR3 with reference TRBV19 and TRBJ2-1 gives the whole variable domain DGGITQSPKYLFRKEGQNVTLSCEQNLNHDAMYWYRQDPGQGLRLIYYSQIVNDFQKGDIAEGYSVSREKKESFPLTVTSAQKNPTAFYLCASSIGGGIPHYDHTFGPGTRLTVL.

CDR3 in DNA: TGTGCCAGCGGGTACGGCGGCGGCTATACGCAGTATTTT. Amino acids: CASGYGGGYTQYF. The chain recombines TRBV11-2 with TRBJ2-3; D call uncertain. The V gene lost 8 bases and the J gene lost 7 bases, with 16 bases spanning the gap. This CDR3 has 13 residues. CDR1 and CDR2 from the germline V gene are SGHAT and FQNNGV.